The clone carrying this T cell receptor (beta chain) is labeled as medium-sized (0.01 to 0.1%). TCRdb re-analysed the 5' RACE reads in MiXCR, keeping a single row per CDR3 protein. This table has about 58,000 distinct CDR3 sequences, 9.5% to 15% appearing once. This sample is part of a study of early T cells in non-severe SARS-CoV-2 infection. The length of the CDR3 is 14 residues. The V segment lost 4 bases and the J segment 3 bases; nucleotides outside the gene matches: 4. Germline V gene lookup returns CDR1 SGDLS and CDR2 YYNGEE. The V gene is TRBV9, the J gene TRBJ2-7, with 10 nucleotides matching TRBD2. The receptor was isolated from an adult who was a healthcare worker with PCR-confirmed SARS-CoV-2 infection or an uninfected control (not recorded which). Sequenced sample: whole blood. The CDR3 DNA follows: TGTGCCAGCAGCCTATCTAGCGGGAGCTACGAGCAGTACTTC. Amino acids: CASSLSSGSYEQYF.